A selection of T cell receptor beta chains follows, all from one sample in a study of cytomegalovirus exposure and HLA in healthy donors. The repertoire was sequenced with immunoSEQ multiplex PCR; TCRdb's copy has only in-frame clones and lacks some. This table holds more than 95,000 clones, around three quarters found once. Sequencing was performed on PBMCs. Receptors originate from a man aged 25-45 years in good health and CMV-seropositive. Each CDR3 is given with its conserved first and last residue. The order of the fields is V gene, clone size, J gene, D gene, CDR3 length, CDR3 DNA, CDR3 protein. D genes are given only for firm matches. Size tells how often a clone was seen (once, few, many) or the class of an expanded clone, and some rows leave it out.

V gene: TRBV11-3; clone size: .; J gene: TRBJ1-1; D gene: TRBD1; CDR3 length: 14; CDR3 DNA: TGTGCCAGCAGCTTCACAGGGGCAAGCACTGAAGCTTTCTTT; CDR3 protein: CASSFTGASTEAFF
V gene: TRBV29-1; clone size: .; J gene: TRBJ2-7; D gene: .; CDR3 length: 13; CDR3 DNA: TGCAGCGTAACAGTAATCACGAGTTACGAGCAGTACTTC; CDR3 protein: CSVTVITSYEQYF
V gene: TRBV6-4; clone size: .; J gene: TRBJ2-1; D gene: .; CDR3 length: 15; CDR3 DNA: TGTGCCAGCAGTCAGGGGATTGGGGATTACAATGAGCAGTTCTTC; CDR3 protein: CASSQGIGDYNEQFF
V gene: TRBV5-4; clone size: .; J gene: TRBJ2-4; D gene: TRBD1; CDR3 length: 13; CDR3 DNA: TGTGCCAGCAGCCCGACAGGGGCGGACATTCAGTACTTC; CDR3 protein: CASSPTGADIQYF
V gene: TRBV18; clone size: .; J gene: TRBJ1-5; D gene: .; CDR3 length: 16; CDR3 DNA: TGTGCCAGCTCACCACAACAGGGTGGGGTCAATCAGCCCCAGCATTTT; CDR3 protein: CASSPQQGGVNQPQHF
V gene: TRBV4-2; clone size: few; J gene: TRBJ1-1; D gene: .; CDR3 length: 13; CDR3 DNA: TGTGCCAGCAGCCAAGAAGGGGGCACTGAAGCTTTCTTT; CDR3 protein: CASSQEGGTEAFF
V gene: TRBV9; clone size: .; J gene: TRBJ2-7; D gene: .; CDR3 length: 14; CDR3 DNA: TGTGCCAGCAGCGTAGGCGAAGGGGCCTACGAGCAGTACTTC; CDR3 protein: CASSVGEGAYEQYF
V gene: TRBV11-3; clone size: .; J gene: TRBJ2-7; D gene: .; CDR3 length: 14; CDR3 DNA: TGTGCCAGCAGCCCAACACGGGGTTTGTACGAGCAGTACTTC; CDR3 protein: CASSPTRGLYEQYF
V gene: TRBV28; clone size: .; J gene: TRBJ1-1; D gene: .; CDR3 length: 13; CDR3 DNA: TGTGCCAGCAGTTTAGGAGGGCCCACTGAAGCTTTCTTT; CDR3 protein: CASSLGGPTEAFF
V gene: TRBV5-4; clone size: .; J gene: TRBJ2-7; D gene: .; CDR3 length: 15; CDR3 DNA: TGTGCCAGCAGCTTTATAGGGGGAAGCTCCTACGAGCAGTACTTC; CDR3 protein: CASSFIGGSSYEQYF
V gene: TRBV4-1; clone size: .; J gene: TRBJ1-6; D gene: .; CDR3 length: 17; CDR3 DNA: TGCGCCAGCAGCCAAGAGGGGCTTAGCTCCTATAATTCACCCCTCCACTTT; CDR3 protein: CASSQEGLSSYNSPLHF
V gene: TRBV27; clone size: .; J gene: TRBJ2-5; D gene: TRBD2; CDR3 length: 14; CDR3 DNA: TGTGCCAGCAGAGGACTAGCGGGAGTAGAGACCCAGTACTTC; CDR3 protein: CASRGLAGVETQYF
V gene: TRBV7-2; clone size: .; J gene: TRBJ2-1; D gene: .; CDR3 length: 14; CDR3 DNA: TGTGCCAGCAGCTTTTCTAGCGTGTACAATGAGCAGTTCTTC; CDR3 protein: CASSFSSVYNEQFF
V gene: TRBV19; clone size: .; J gene: TRBJ1-1; D gene: .; CDR3 length: 12; CDR3 DNA: TGTGCCAGTTTCAGGGGAAACACTGAAGCTTTCTTT; CDR3 protein: CASFRGNTEAFF
V gene: TRBV7-2; clone size: .; J gene: TRBJ1-6; D gene: TRBD1; CDR3 length: 15; CDR3 DNA: TGTGCCAGCAGCTTAGGGGACAGGGTGAATTCACCCCTCCACTTT; CDR3 protein: CASSLGDRVNSPLHF
V gene: TRBV29-1; clone size: .; J gene: TRBJ2-5; D gene: .; CDR3 length: 15; CDR3 DNA: TGCAGCGTTGCCCCCTATATGGGAGGTGGGGAGACCCAGTACTTC; CDR3 protein: CSVAPYMGGGETQYF
V gene: TRBV27; clone size: medium-sized; J gene: TRBJ1-5; D gene: .; CDR3 length: 14; CDR3 DNA: TGTGCCAGCAGTCTTTACACAGGCAATCAGCCCCAGCATTTT; CDR3 protein: CASSLYTGNQPQHF
V gene: TRBV13; clone size: .; J gene: TRBJ2-4; D gene: .; CDR3 length: 13; CDR3 DNA: TGTGCCAGCAGCCTAATACGTGACAAGACTCAGTACTTC; CDR3 protein: CASSLIRDKTQYF
V gene: TRBV7-9; clone size: .; J gene: TRBJ1-6; D gene: .; CDR3 length: 13; CDR3 DNA: TGTGCCAGCAGCTTAGGGGAAGCGGCACCCCTCCACTTT; CDR3 protein: CASSLGEAAPLHF
V gene: TRBV4-2; clone size: many; J gene: TRBJ2-2; D gene: TRBD1; CDR3 length: 18; CDR3 DNA: TGTGCCAGCAGCCAAGGGATAGGGGGCTCTCCGGGAACCGGGGAGCTGTTTTTT; CDR3 protein: CASSQGIGGSPGTGELFF
V gene: TRBV30; clone size: .; J gene: TRBJ1-6; D gene: .; CDR3 length: 14; CDR3 DNA: TGTGCCTGGAATTTAGCCAGTTATAATTCACCCCTCCACTTT; CDR3 protein: CAWNLASYNSPLHF
V gene: TRBV18; clone size: .; J gene: TRBJ2-7; D gene: .; CDR3 length: 15; CDR3 DNA: TGTGCCAGCTCACCAACAGGCGCAGGGTGGGGCGAGCAGTACTTC; CDR3 protein: CASSPTGAGWGEQYF
V gene: TRBV7-2; clone size: .; J gene: TRBJ2-2; D gene: TRBD2; CDR3 length: 17; CDR3 DNA: TGTGCCAGCAGCGCACGGACTAGCGGCGCAAACACCGGGGAGCTGTTTTTT; CDR3 protein: CASSARTSGANTGELFF
V gene: TRBV15; clone size: .; J gene: TRBJ2-1; D gene: .; CDR3 length: 15; CDR3 DNA: TGTGCCACCAGCAGAGATATAACTATCGGGAATGAGCAGTTCTTC; CDR3 protein: CATSRDITIGNEQFF
V gene: TRBV10-2; clone size: .; J gene: TRBJ2-3; D gene: .; CDR3 length: 15; CDR3 DNA: TGCGCCAGCAGTGAGCCAGCGGAGCTCACAGATACGCAGTATTTT; CDR3 protein: CASSEPAELTDTQYF
V gene: TRBV5-1; clone size: .; J gene: TRBJ1-1; D gene: .; CDR3 length: 16; CDR3 DNA: TGCGCCAGCAGCCGATACTCGACAGACTTGAACACTGAAGCTTTCTTT; CDR3 protein: CASSRYSTDLNTEAFF
V gene: TRBV29-1; clone size: .; J gene: TRBJ1-1; D gene: TRBD1; CDR3 length: 17; CDR3 DNA: TGCAGCGCTAGAAGAACAGGGGAAAATCGCAAGAACACTGAAGCTTTCTTT; CDR3 protein: CSARRTGENRKNTEAFF
V gene: TRBV7-9; clone size: .; J gene: TRBJ1-1; D gene: .; CDR3 length: 14; CDR3 DNA: TGTGCCAGCAGCTTGTATGACAGTACCACTGAAGCTTTCTTT; CDR3 protein: CASSLYDSTTEAFF
V gene: TRBV5-1; clone size: .; J gene: TRBJ2-1; D gene: TRBD2; CDR3 length: 15; CDR3 DNA: TGCGCCAGCAGCACGCTAGCGGGGGACCTCAATGAGCAGTTCTTC; CDR3 protein: CASSTLAGDLNEQFF
V gene: TRBV2; clone size: .; J gene: TRBJ2-5; D gene: TRBD2; CDR3 length: 15; CDR3 DNA: TGTGCCAGCAGAGCCCTTGGACTAGTGAGGGAGACCCAGTACTTC; CDR3 protein: CASRALGLVRETQYF
V gene: TRBV10-3; clone size: few; J gene: TRBJ2-5; D gene: TRBD2; CDR3 length: 13; CDR3 DNA: TGTGCCATCCGAGCGGGAGAGCCAGAGACCCAGTACTTC; CDR3 protein: CAIRAGEPETQYF
V gene: TRBV4-1; clone size: once; J gene: TRBJ1-1; D gene: TRBD1; CDR3 length: 16; CDR3 DNA: TGCGCCAGCAGGAGACGACAGGGAGCCATGAACACTGAAGCTTTCTTT; CDR3 protein: CASRRRQGAMNTEAFF
V gene: TRBV5-4; clone size: .; J gene: TRBJ1-2; D gene: TRBD1; CDR3 length: 14; CDR3 DNA: TGTGCCAGCAGCTTAACAGGGGATTGGGGTGGCTACACCTTC; CDR3 protein: CASSLTGDWGGYTF
V gene: TRBV28; clone size: .; J gene: TRBJ1-1; D gene: .; CDR3 length: 15; CDR3 DNA: TGTGCCAGCAGGTCGGGGGATGGGGGAAGGCCTGAAGCTTTCTTT; CDR3 protein: CASRSGDGGRPEAFF
V gene: TRBV15; clone size: .; J gene: TRBJ2-6; D gene: TRBD1; CDR3 length: 16; CDR3 DNA: TGTGCCACCGAAGCAGGGGGCCGCTCTGGGGCCAACGGCCTGACTTTC; CDR3 protein: CATEAGGRSGANGLTF
V gene: TRBV5-1; clone size: .; J gene: TRBJ2-7; D gene: .; CDR3 length: 16; CDR3 DNA: TGCGCCAGCACGTCGTCAGACAGACTTGCTTCCTACGAGCAGTACTTC; CDR3 protein: CASTSSDRLASYEQYF
V gene: TRBV5-6; clone size: .; J gene: TRBJ2-7; D gene: .; CDR3 length: 14; CDR3 DNA: TGTGCCAGCAGCTTGGGAGGCGCCCCGCTCGAGCAGTACTTC; CDR3 protein: CASSLGGAPLEQYF
V gene: TRBV27; clone size: .; J gene: TRBJ2-1; D gene: .; CDR3 length: 15; CDR3 DNA: TGTGCCAGCAGTTTAGGGGAAGGGGGTTTAGGTGAGCAGTTCTTC; CDR3 protein: CASSLGEGGLGEQFF
V gene: TRBV5-1; clone size: .; J gene: TRBJ2-1; D gene: .; CDR3 length: 13; CDR3 DNA: TGCGCCAGCAGCCTACCATCCTACAATGAGCAGTTCTTC; CDR3 protein: CASSLPSYNEQFF
V gene: TRBV5-4; clone size: .; J gene: TRBJ2-1; D gene: TRBD2; CDR3 length: 15; CDR3 DNA: TGTGCCAGCAGCTTCGGACTAGAATGGGGCAATGAGCAGTTCTTC; CDR3 protein: CASSFGLEWGNEQFF
V gene: TRBV7-3; clone size: .; J gene: TRBJ2-7; D gene: .; CDR3 length: 15; CDR3 DNA: TGTGCCAGCAGCTCCGGGCCGCGGGCTTCCTACGAGCAGTACTTC; CDR3 protein: CASSSGPRASYEQYF
V gene: TRBV6-5; clone size: .; J gene: TRBJ2-7; D gene: .; CDR3 length: 14; CDR3 DNA: TGTGCCAGCAGTTACTCGATTGCGGGCAACGAGCAGTACTTC; CDR3 protein: CASSYSIAGNEQYF
V gene: TRBV7-2; clone size: once; J gene: TRBJ1-2; D gene: .; CDR3 length: 13; CDR3 DNA: TGTGCCAGCAGCCGTCCCCCCGCCTTGGCAAAGACCTTC; CDR3 protein: CASSRPPALAKTF
V gene: TRBV18; clone size: .; J gene: TRBJ1-2; D gene: .; CDR3 length: 14; CDR3 DNA: TGTGCCAGCTCACCAGAGGCGCTGAACTATGGCTACACCTTC; CDR3 protein: CASSPEALNYGYTF
V gene: TRBV14; clone size: .; J gene: TRBJ1-2; D gene: .; CDR3 length: 14; CDR3 DNA: TGTGCCAGCAGCCAAGATCAGGGATTGGGTGGCTACACCTTC; CDR3 protein: CASSQDQGLGGYTF
V gene: TRBV27; clone size: .; J gene: TRBJ1-1; D gene: .; CDR3 length: 14; CDR3 DNA: TGTGCCAGCAGTTTTGCAGGGCGGAACACTGAAGCTTTCTTT; CDR3 protein: CASSFAGRNTEAFF
V gene: TRBV27; clone size: .; J gene: TRBJ2-7; D gene: TRBD2; CDR3 length: 19; CDR3 DNA: TGTGCCAGCAGTTTAAGGCTAGCGGGTCGCATGATGGATTCCTACGAGCAGTACTTC; CDR3 protein: CASSLRLAGRMMDSYEQYF
V gene: TRBV6-1; clone size: .; J gene: TRBJ1-5; D gene: .; CDR3 length: 19; CDR3 DNA: TGTGCCAGCAGTGGAGACCCTCAGGGCGTATATACGAAATATCAGCCCCAGCATTTT; CDR3 protein: CASSGDPQGVYTKYQPQHF
V gene: TRBV10-3; clone size: .; J gene: TRBJ2-7; D gene: TRBD1; CDR3 length: 14; CDR3 DNA: TGTGCCATCAGTGATCAGGGGACAGCCTACGAGCAGTACTTC; CDR3 protein: CAISDQGTAYEQYF
V gene: TRBV7-9; clone size: .; J gene: TRBJ2-7; D gene: .; CDR3 length: 15; CDR3 DNA: TGTGCCAGCAGCTTAGGGGCAGGGTTACGAACGGGGCAGTACTTC; CDR3 protein: CASSLGAGLRTGQYF